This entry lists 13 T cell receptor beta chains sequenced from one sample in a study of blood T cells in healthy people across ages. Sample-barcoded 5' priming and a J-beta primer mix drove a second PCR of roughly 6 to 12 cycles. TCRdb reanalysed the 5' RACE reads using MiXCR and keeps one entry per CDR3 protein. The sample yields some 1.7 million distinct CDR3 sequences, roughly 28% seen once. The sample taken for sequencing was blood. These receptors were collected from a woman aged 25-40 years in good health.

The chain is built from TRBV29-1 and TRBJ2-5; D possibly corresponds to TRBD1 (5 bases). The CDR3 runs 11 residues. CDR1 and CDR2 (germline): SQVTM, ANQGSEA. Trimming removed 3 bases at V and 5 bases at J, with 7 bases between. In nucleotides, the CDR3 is TGCAGCGTTGATCAGGGCGAGACCCAGTACTTC. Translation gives CSVDQGETQYF. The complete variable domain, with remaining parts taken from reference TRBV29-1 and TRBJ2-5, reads SAVISQKPSRDICQRGTSLTIQCQVDSQVTMMFWYRQQPGQSLTLIATANQGSEATYESGFVIDKFPISRPNLTFSTLTVSNMSPEDSSIYLCSVDQGETQYFGPGTRLLVL.

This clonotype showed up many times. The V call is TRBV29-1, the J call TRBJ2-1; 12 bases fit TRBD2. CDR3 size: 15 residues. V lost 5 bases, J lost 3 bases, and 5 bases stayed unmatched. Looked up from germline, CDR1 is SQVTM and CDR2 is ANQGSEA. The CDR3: CSVQTSGGYYNEQFF. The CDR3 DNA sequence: TGCAGCGTTCAGACTAGCGGGGGTTACTACAATGAGCAGTTCTTC.

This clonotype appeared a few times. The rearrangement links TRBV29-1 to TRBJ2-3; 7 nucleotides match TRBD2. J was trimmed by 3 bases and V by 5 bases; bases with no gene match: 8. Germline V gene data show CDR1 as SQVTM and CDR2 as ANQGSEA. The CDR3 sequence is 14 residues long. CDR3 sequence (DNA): TGCAGCGTTAAAAGAGGGAGGGCGACAGATACGCAGTATTTT. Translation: CSVKRGRATDTQYF.

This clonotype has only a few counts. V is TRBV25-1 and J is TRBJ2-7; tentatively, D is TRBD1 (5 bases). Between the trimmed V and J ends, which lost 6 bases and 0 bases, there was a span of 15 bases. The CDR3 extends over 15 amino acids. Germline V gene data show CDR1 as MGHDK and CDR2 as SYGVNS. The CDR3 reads CASSPAGPSSYEQYF. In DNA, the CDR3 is TGTGCCAGCAGCCCCGCAGGGCCGAGCTCCTACGAGCAGTACTTC.

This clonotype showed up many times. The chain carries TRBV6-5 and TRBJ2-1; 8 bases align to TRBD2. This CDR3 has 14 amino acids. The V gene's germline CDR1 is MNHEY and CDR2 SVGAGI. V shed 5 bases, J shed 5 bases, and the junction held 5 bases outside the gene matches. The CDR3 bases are TGTGCCAGCAGTCAGGGGACTAGTCACAATGAGCAGTTCTTC. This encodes CASSQGTSHNEQFF.

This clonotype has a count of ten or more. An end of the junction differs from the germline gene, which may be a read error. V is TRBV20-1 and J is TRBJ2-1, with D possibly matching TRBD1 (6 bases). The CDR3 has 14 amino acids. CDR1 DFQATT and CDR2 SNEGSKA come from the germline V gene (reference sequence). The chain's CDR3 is CSAKTTGEYNEQFF. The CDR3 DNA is TGCAGTGCTAAGACGACAGGAGAATACAATGAACAGTTCTTC.

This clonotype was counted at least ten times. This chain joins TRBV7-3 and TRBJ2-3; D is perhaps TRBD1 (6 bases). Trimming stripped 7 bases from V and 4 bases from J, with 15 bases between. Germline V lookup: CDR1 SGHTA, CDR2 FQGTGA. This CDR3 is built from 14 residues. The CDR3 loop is CASNSEGDPDTQYF. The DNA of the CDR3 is TGTGCCAGCAACTCCGAGGGGGACCCAGATACGCAGTATTTT.

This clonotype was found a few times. The CDR3 here is CASSGSQGDEQFF. Written as DNA, the CDR3 is TGTGCCAGTAGCGGCAGCCAGGGGGATGAGCAGTTCTTC. The chain couples TRBV19 to TRBJ2-1; TRBD1 aligns across 7 bases. The CDR3 is made up of 13 amino acids. Germline CDR1 reads LNHDA; CDR2 reads SQIVND (reference sequence). After removal of 6 bases from V and 8 bases from J, the junction contained 7 bases not matched to a gene.

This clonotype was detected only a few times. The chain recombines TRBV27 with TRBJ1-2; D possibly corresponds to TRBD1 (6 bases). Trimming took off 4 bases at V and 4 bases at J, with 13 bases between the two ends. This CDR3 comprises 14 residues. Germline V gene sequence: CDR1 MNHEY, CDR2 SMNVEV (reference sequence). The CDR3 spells CASSSLQGSYGYTF. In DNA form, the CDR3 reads TGTGCCAGCAGTTCTCTCCAGGGGTCCTATGGCTACACCTTC.

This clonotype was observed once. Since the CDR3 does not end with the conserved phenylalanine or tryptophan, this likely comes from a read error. The CDR3 spells CSAHTGGTSYKGQFC. The CDR3 region has the DNA TGCAGTGCCCATACAGGCGGGACTTCCTACAAGGGGCAGTTCTGC. The chain employs TRBV20-1 and TRBJ2-1; D is possibly TRBD2 (6 bases). Germline CDR1 and CDR2: DFQATT and SNEGSKA (reference sequence). V was clipped by 6 bases and J by 12 bases, with 27 bases between them. The CDR3 spans 15 residues.

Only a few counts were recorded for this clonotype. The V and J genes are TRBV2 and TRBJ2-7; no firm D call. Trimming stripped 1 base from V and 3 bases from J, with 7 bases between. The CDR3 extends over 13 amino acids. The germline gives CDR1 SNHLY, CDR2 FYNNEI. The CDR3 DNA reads TGTGCCAGCAGTGAAGATCAGGTCTACGAGCAGTACTTC. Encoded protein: CASSEDQVYEQYF.

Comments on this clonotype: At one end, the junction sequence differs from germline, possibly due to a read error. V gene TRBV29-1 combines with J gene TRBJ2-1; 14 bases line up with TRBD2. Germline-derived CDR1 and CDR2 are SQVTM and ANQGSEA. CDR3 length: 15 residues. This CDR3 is CSVEVGLAGGGEQFF. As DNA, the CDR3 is TGCAGCGTCGAAGTCGGACTAGCGGGAGGAGGTGAGCAGTTCTTC.

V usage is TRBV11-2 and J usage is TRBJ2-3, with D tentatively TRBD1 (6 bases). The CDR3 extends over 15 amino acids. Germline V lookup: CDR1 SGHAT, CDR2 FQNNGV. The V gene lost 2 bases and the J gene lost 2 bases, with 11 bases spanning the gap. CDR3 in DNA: TGTGCCAGCAGCTTACTCAAGGGGGACACAGATACGCAGTATTTT. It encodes CASSLLKGDTDTQYF.